One sample yielded the 30 T cell receptor beta chains listed below, sequenced in a study of blood T cell repertoires in COVID-19. The method was immunoSEQ multiplex PCR; TCRdb's version includes in-frame clones alone and lacks a portion of them. The table has about 80,000 clones, 82% seen once. The specimen was peripheral blood. Every receptor here comes from a woman in her seventies with acute or convalescent COVID-19.

The J gene is TRBJ1-2, the V gene TRBV18, with a tentative D call TRBD1 (6 bases). Trimming left V 3 bases short and J 6 bases short, with 14 bases between. Germline V lookup: CDR1 KGHSH, CDR2 LQKENI. The CDR3 is 14 amino acids. This CDR3 is CASSPAGGLDGYTF. CDR3 DNA: TGTGCCAGCTCACCCGCGGGGGGGCTGGATGGCTACACCTTC.

This sequence joins TRBV21-1 and TRBJ1-6; the table's D gene call, TRBD1, was not cross checked with the DNA. TRBV21-1 constitutes a pseudogene. The CDR3 covers 16 residues. Here the CDR3 DNA reads TGTGCCCGAAATCTCGTCCCGGGACAGTTAAATTCACCCCTCCACTTT. Encoded protein: CARNLVPGQLNSPLHF.

This clone has just one count. The chain uses TRBV5-1 and TRBJ2-5, with D possibly being TRBD1 (7 bases). V gave up 3 bases and J gave up 1 base, with 16 bases separating them. Germline CDR1 reads SGHRS; CDR2 reads YFSETQ. The CDR3 spans 16 residues. The CDR3 protein is CASSSLPQGGQETQYF. In DNA, the CDR3 is TGCGCCAGCAGCTCCCTACCCCAGGGGGGCCAAGAGACCCAGTACTTC.

This clone was seen more than once but under ten times. This sequence joins TRBV19 and TRBJ1-1, with D possibly matching TRBD1 (5 bases). CDR1 is LNHDA, CDR2 SQIVND, per germline (reference sequence). Deletions cut 5 bases from V and 2 bases from J, with 12 bases between. The CDR3 is made up of 14 amino acids. CDR3 DNA: TGTGCCAGTAGTCCCCAGACAGCAAACACTGAAGCTTTCTTT. It specifies CASSPQTANTEAFF. Complete variable domain (other parts from reference TRBV19 and TRBJ1-1): DGGITQSPKYLFRKEGQNVTLSCEQNLNHDAMYWYRQDPGQGLRLIYYSQIVNDFQKGDIAEGYSVSREKKESFPLTVTSAQKNPTAFYLCASSPQTANTEAFFGQGTRLTVV.

The chain has TRBV30 and TRBJ1-6; unclear D gene. V was trimmed by 3 bases and J by 5 bases, leaving 11 bases between them. CDR1 is GTSNPN, CDR2 SVGIG, per germline (reference sequence). The CDR3 contains 14 residues. For the CDR3, the DNA is TGTGCCTGGAGCGACGGGGTAAATAATTCACCCCTCCACTTT. The encoded protein is CAWSDGVNNSPLHF. The full variable domain, with the rest looked up from reference TRBV30 and TRBJ1-6, is SQTIHQWPATLVQPVGSPLSLECTVEGTSNPNLYWYRQAAGRGLQLLFYSVGIGQISSEVPQNLSASRPQDRQFILSSKKLLLSDSGFYLCAWSDGVNNSPLHFGNGTRLTVT.

V and J are TRBV6-5 and TRBJ1-1, with D unresolved. V lost 5 bases, J lost 2 bases, and 15 bases lay in between. Germline V gene data show CDR1 as MNHEY and CDR2 as SVGAGI. The CDR3 has 15 residues. CDR3 sequence (DNA): TGTGCCAGCAGTAAGGCCGGGAACCTTAACACTGAAGCTTTCTTT. This codes for CASSKAGNLNTEAFF.

This sequence joins TRBV5-1 and TRBJ1-4; D remains unclear. Trimming cost V 2 bases and J 7 bases, with 9 bases left between them. The CDR3 sequence is 13 residues long. CDR1 is SGHRS and CDR2 is YFSETQ in the germline V gene. This CDR3 is CASSFKEGEKLFF. CDR3 DNA: TGCGCCAGCAGCTTCAAAGAGGGTGAAAAACTGTTTTTT. The full variable domain, in which reference TRBV5-1 and TRBJ1-4 provide the parts outside the CDR3, is KAGVTQTPRYLIKTRGQQVTLSCSPISGHRSVSWYQQTPGQGLQFLFEYFSETQRNKGNFPGRFSGRQFSNSRSEMNVSTLELGDSALYLCASSFKEGEKLFFGSGTQLSVL.

This sequence joins TRBV27 and TRBJ2-5; 8 bases match TRBD1. Trimming took 5 bases from V and 5 from J; bases not matched to a gene: 7. The CDR3 is 14 amino acids. CDR1 and CDR2 (germline): MNHEY, SMNVEV (reference sequence). The CDR3 nucleotides read TGTGCCAGCAGTCCACGGACAGGGATGGAGACCCAGTACTTC. It codes for CASSPRTGMETQYF.

This clone appeared once. The chain combines TRBV6-1 with TRBJ1-6; 7 bases match TRBD1. Losses at the gene ends were 3 bases for V and 10 bases for J; bases not matched to a gene: 9. The CDR3 runs to 15 residues. Germline V CDR1 and CDR2: MNHNS, SASEGT. CDR3 in DNA: TGTGCCAGCAGTGAGGTCAGGGGGGAAGTCTCACCCCTCCACTTT. Residues: CASSEVRGEVSPLHF.

The genes are TRBV30 and TRBJ2-3, with 13 positions matching TRBD2. The V segment lost 5 bases and the J segment 7 bases; nucleotides outside the gene matches: 6. CDR3 length: 14 residues. Germline-derived CDR1 and CDR2 are GTSNPN and SVGIG (reference sequence). DNA of the CDR3: TGTGCCTGGGGACTAGCGGGAGTAGCGAATACGCAGTATTTT. Its translation: CAWGLAGVANTQYF.

This clone was seen at least ten times. This chain links TRBV19 with TRBJ2-2; 7 positions agree with TRBD2. The germline V gene has CDR1 LNHDA and CDR2 SQIVND (reference sequence). CDR3 length equals 14 residues. J was trimmed by 7 bases and V by 3 bases; bases with no gene match: 5. The CDR3 sequence is CASSIGGYGGELFF. CDR3 nucleotides: TGTGCCAGTAGTATCGGGGGGTATGGCGGGGAGCTGTTTTTT.

This clone was recorded a few times. The chain joins TRBV18 to TRBJ1-1, with 10 positions matching TRBD1. V dropped 3 bases and J dropped 3; count of bases not matched to a gene: 4. This CDR3 contains 15 residues. Germline lookup yields CDR1 KGHSH and CDR2 LQKENI. The CDR3 DNA sequence: TGTGCCAGCTCACCTATCGGACAGGGGGACACTGAAGCTTTCTTT. This encodes CASSPIGQGDTEAFF.

The rearrangement links TRBV5-1 to TRBJ1-5; D is ambiguous. This CDR3 is built from 17 residues. Germline lookup yields CDR1 SGHRS and CDR2 YFSETQ. Trimming shortened V by 0 bases and J by 4 bases, and 17 bases separated the two germline ends. This chain's CDR3 is CASSLGLSDGVNQPQHF. The DNA of the CDR3 is TGCGCCAGCAGCTTGGGCTTATCGGACGGGGTAAATCAGCCCCAGCATTTT.

The J gene is TRBJ2-6, the V gene TRBV5-1; D unresolved. The CDR3 totals 15 residues. The ends were cut back, 4 bases at V and 4 bases at J, with 12 bases in the middle. The germline V gene has CDR1 SGHRS and CDR2 YFSETQ. CDR3 sequence (DNA): TGCGCCAGCAGCCAGATTGAGGCCGGGGCCAACGTCCTGACTTTC. It translates to CASSQIEAGANVLTF.

The V gene is TRBV5-6, the J gene TRBJ1-1; no firm D call. Germline V gives CDR1 SGHDT, CDR2 YYEEEE. The V gene lost 0 bases and the J gene lost 0 bases, with 12 bases spanning the gap. CDR3 length: 16 residues. CDR3 bases: TGTGCCAGCAGCTTGGCCCTATTACGGTTGAACACTGAAGCTTTCTTT. Translation: CASSLALLRLNTEAFF.

As concerns this clone: An end of the junction does not agree with germline; a read error may underlie this. CDR3 DNA sequence: TGTGCCAGCAGCTTAATAGGTCTCGAGGTGGTCTTT. Translated, it gives CASSLIGLEVVF. The V gene is TRBV7-2, the J gene TRBJ2-3, with no clear D. Germline V CDR1 and CDR2: SGHTA, FQGNSA. The CDR3 length is 12 residues.

The chain combines TRBV7-9 with TRBJ1-1, with D possibly TRBD1 on 5 matching bases. V lost 0 bases and J lost 7, with 12 bases in between. This CDR3 is built from 14 residues. In germline, CDR1 is SEHNR, CDR2 FQNEAQ (reference sequence). The DNA for the CDR3 is TGTGCCAGCAGCTTAGCGGGGGGAATGGGTGAAGCTTTCTTT. It translates to CASSLAGGMGEAFF.

The chain employs TRBV24-1 and TRBJ1-5, with TRBD1 identical over 7 bases. The CDR3 totals 14 residues. V shed 7 bases and J 3 bases; nucleotides not matched to a gene: 5. Germline V lookup: CDR1 KGHDR, CDR2 SFDVKD. CDR3 DNA: TGTGCCACCAGCTCAGGGGGTCCCAATCAGCCCCAGCATTTT. It translates to CATSSGGPNQPQHF.

This clone was detected only once. The genes are TRBV6-5 and TRBJ2-1; TRBD1 matches 8 bases. V shed 6 bases and J 9 bases; nucleotides not matched to a gene: 13. The V gene's germline CDR1 is MNHEY and CDR2 SVGAGI. This CDR3 contains 15 residues. This CDR3 reads CASSFGQGRVSEQFF. The CDR3 nucleotides are TGTGCCAGCAGCTTCGGACAGGGTAGGGTCAGTGAGCAGTTCTTC.

The chain joins TRBV30 to TRBJ2-1; 7 nucleotides line up with TRBD2. V trimming: 2 bases; J trimming: 8 bases; junction bases outside the gene matches: 15. Per the germline V gene, CDR1 is GTSNPN and CDR2 is SVGIG (reference sequence). The CDR3 runs 16 residues. The CDR3 region is CAWSITAGSFGHEQFF. The CDR3 DNA is TGTGCCTGGAGTATTACAGCGGGGAGCTTTGGACATGAGCAGTTCTTC.

V and J are TRBV5-1 and TRBJ1-2, with D unclear. Per germline, CDR1 SGHRS and CDR2 YFSETQ. Trimming shortened V by 0 bases and J by 1 base, and 4 bases separated the two germline ends. This CDR3 is built from 13 residues. Written as DNA, the CDR3 is TGCGCCAGCAGCTTGGTAGTTAACTATGGCTACACCTTC. It encodes CASSLVVNYGYTF.

This chain joins TRBV19 and TRBJ2-5; D is unresolved. Between the trimmed V and J ends, which lost 4 bases and 5 bases, there was a span of 26 bases. The CDR3 extends over 18 amino acids. CDR1 and CDR2 from the germline V gene are LNHDA and SQIVND (reference sequence). The CDR3 spells CASSRIAINPARGETQYF. CDR3 nucleotides: TGTGCCAGTAGTAGGATAGCCATAAACCCAGCCAGAGGCGAGACCCAGTACTTC.

The J gene is TRBJ2-2, the V gene TRBV9; 9 positions match TRBD1. Germline CDR1 and CDR2: SGDLS and YYNGEE. Trimming at V came to 3 bases and at J to 2 bases, leaving 5 bases not matched to a gene. This CDR3 has 16 amino acids. CDR3 protein: CASSERTGANTGELFF. As DNA, the CDR3 is TGTGCCAGCAGCGAGAGGACAGGGGCAAACACCGGGGAGCTGTTTTTT.

CDR3 nucleotide sequence: TGTGCCAGCTCACCATCTATAGAGGTCACCGGGGAGCTGTTTTTT. Protein product: CASSPSIEVTGELFF. The rearrangement links TRBV18 to TRBJ2-2; unclear D gene. This CDR3 contains 15 residues. CDR1 is KGHSH and CDR2 is LQKENI in the germline V gene. V was shortened by 2 bases and J by 4 bases, with 11 bases between the two germline ends.

This clone was counted once. This CDR3 is CASGGQGASGANVLTF. Here the CDR3 DNA reads TGTGCCTCTGGGGGACAGGGGGCCTCTGGGGCCAACGTCCTGACTTTC. This chain joins TRBV28 and TRBJ2-6; 12 bases are a match to TRBD1. Germline trimming cut 11 bases from V and 0 bases from J; bases unmatched to any gene: 5. Germline-derived CDR1 and CDR2 are MDHEN and SYDVKM. This CDR3 spans 16 amino acids.

V usage is TRBV19 and J usage is TRBJ2-2; perhaps TRBD2 as D (7 bases). Trimming took 8 bases from V and 6 from J, leaving 10 bases between them. This CDR3 contains 12 residues. Germline CDR1 reads LNHDA; CDR2 reads SQIVND (reference sequence). The DNA of the CDR3 is TGTGCCAGTGGGAGGGGGTCCGGGGAGCTGTTTTTT. This codes for CASGRGSGELFF.

The genes are TRBV4-1 and TRBJ2-1; 7 bases align to TRBD2. V trimming: 3 bases; J trimming: 8 bases; junction bases outside the gene matches: 4. Germline V gives CDR1 MGHRA, CDR2 YSYEKL. The CDR3 runs 13 residues. The CDR3 nucleotides are TGCGCCAGCAGCCATCTAGCGGCGGATGAGCAGTTCTTC. Protein sequence: CASSHLAADEQFF.

The DNA for the CDR3 is TGTGCCAGCTCACCTTCGACAGTCCCAGGAGCGGCTTTCTTT. Its protein product is CASSPSTVPGAAFF. The chain combines TRBV25-1 with TRBJ1-1, with D possibly TRBD1 on 5 matching bases. This CDR3 region has 14 residues. Per germline, CDR1 MGHDK and CDR2 SYGVNS. V lost 8 bases to trimming and J lost 11 bases, with 24 bases between them.

The chain combines TRBV15 with TRBJ2-7, with 8 bases matching TRBD2. The CDR3 extends over 17 amino acids. CDR1 and CDR2 (germline): LNHNV, YYDKDF (reference sequence). Unmatched junction bases numbered 12, after V lost 5 bases and J lost 0 bases. The CDR3 here is CATSSHVGTSGSYEQYF. CDR3 nucleotides: TGTGCCACCAGCTCGCATGTTGGCACTAGCGGCTCCTACGAGCAGTACTTC.

The chain is built from TRBV14 and TRBJ2-5, with 12 bases fitting TRBD2. Per the germline V gene, CDR1 is SGHDN and CDR2 is FVKESK. J lost 2 bases, V lost 4 bases, and 5 bases had no gene match. The CDR3 is 16 residues long. The CDR3 DNA sequence: TGTGCCAGCAGCCCAGGACTAGCGGGAACTCAAGAGACCCAGTACTTC. Residues: CASSPGLAGTQETQYF.